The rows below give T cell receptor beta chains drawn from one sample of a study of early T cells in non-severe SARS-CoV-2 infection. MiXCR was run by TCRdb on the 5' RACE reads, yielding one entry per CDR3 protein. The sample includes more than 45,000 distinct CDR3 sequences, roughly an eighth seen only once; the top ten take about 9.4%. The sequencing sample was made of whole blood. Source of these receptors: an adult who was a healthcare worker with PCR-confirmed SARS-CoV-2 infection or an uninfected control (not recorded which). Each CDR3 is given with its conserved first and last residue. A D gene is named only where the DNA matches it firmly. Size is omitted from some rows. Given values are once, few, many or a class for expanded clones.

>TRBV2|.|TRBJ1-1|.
CASSEGTPYMNTEAFF
TGTGCCAGCAGTGAGGGGACCCCCTACATGAACACTGAAGCTTTCTTT
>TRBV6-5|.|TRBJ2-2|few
CASSIRRNTGELFF
TGTGCCAGCAGTATCCGACGGAACACCGGGGAGCTGTTTTTT
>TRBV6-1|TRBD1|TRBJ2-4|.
CASRLRTGENIQYF
TGTGCCAGCAGGCTAAGGACAGGGGAAAACATTCAGTACTTC
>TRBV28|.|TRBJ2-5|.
CASSPSETQYF
TGTGCCAGCAGTCCCTCGGAGACCCAGTACTTC
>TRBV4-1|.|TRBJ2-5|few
CASSQGLLKETQYF
TGCGCCAGCAGTCAAGGCCTTCTAAAGGAGACCCAGTACTTC
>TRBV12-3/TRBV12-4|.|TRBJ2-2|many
CASRGRGWTGELFF
TGTGCCAGCAGGGGTAGGGGGTGGACCGGGGAGCTGTTTTTT
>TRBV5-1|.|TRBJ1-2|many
CASSLAGPDGYTF
TGCGCCAGCAGCTTGGCTGGGCCGGATGGCTACACCTTC
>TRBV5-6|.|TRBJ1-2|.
CASSPGTSNYGYTF
TGTGCCAGCAGCCCAGGGACATCTAACTATGGCTACACCTTC
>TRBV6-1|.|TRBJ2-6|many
CASSEWRVGANVLTF
TGTGCCAGCAGTGAGTGGCGGGTTGGGGCCAACGTCCTGACTTTC
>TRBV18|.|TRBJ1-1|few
CASSPPRGNTEAFF
TGTGCCAGCTCACCACCGAGAGGGAACACTGAAGCTTTCTTT
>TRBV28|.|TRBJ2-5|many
CASSFIDKNLQETQYF
TGTGCCAGCAGTTTTATTGACAAGAACTTACAAGAGACCCAGTACTTC
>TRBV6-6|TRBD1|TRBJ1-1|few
CASSTQGAFHTEAFF
TGTGCCAGCAGCACCCAGGGGGCTTTTCACACTGAAGCTTTCTTT
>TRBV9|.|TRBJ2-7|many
CASSVRWQGNYEQYF
TGTGCCAGCAGCGTACGGTGGCAGGGGAACTACGAGCAGTACTTC
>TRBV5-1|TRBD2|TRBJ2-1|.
CASSRGLAGGSSYNEQFF
TGCGCCAGCAGCCGGGGACTAGCGGGAGGGAGCTCCTACAATGAGCAGTTCTTC
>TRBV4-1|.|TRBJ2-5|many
CASSHVGRAPSQETQYF
TGCGCCAGCAGCCACGTAGGCAGGGCCCCATCTCAAGAGACCCAGTACTTC
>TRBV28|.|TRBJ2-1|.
CASSSSYEQFF
TGTGCCAGCAGCTCAAGCTATGAGCAGTTCTTC
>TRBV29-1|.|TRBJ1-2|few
CSVVWGQRGYTF
TGCAGCGTCGTTTGGGGGCAACGGGGCTACACCTTC
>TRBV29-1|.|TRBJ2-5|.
CSVGPLRETQYF
TGCAGCGTTGGTCCCCTTCGGGAGACCCAGTACTTC
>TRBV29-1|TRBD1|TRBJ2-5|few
CSVLQGAETQYF
TGCAGCGTGCTACAGGGGGCGGAGACCCAGTACTTC
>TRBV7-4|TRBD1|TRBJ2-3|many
CASSSLRRSGQNTDTQYF
TGTGCCAGCAGCTCTCTCCGACGTTCGGGACAGAATACAGATACGCAGTATTTT
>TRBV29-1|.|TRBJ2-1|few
CSVDRTGSTNEQFF
TGCAGCGTTGATCGGACCGGGAGCACGAATGAGCAGTTCTTC
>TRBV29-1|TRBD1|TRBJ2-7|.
CSVEEGQGSYEQYF
TGCAGCGTTGAAGAGGGACAGGGGTCCTACGAGCAGTACTTC
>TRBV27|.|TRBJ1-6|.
CASARTVRLALHF
TGTGCCAGCGCTAGGACGGTCCGTTTGGCCCTCCACTTT
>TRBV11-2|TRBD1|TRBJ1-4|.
CASRRQGNEKLFF
TGTGCCAGCAGGCGACAGGGGAATGAAAAACTGTTTTTT
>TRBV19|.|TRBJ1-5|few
CASSIQGYTQPQHF
TGTGCCAGTAGTATACAGGGGTACACTCAGCCCCAGCATTTT
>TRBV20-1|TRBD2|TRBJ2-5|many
CSAGSGRGQETQYF
TGCAGTGCTGGTAGCGGGAGAGGACAAGAGACCCAGTACTTC
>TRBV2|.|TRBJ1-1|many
CASSPRLGFKAFF
TGTGCCAGCAGCCCGCGCCTAGGGTTTAAAGCTTTCTTT
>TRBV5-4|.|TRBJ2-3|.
CASSFSGSTDTQYF
TGTGCCAGCAGCTTTAGCGGAAGCACAGATACGCAGTATTTT
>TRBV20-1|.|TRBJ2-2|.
CSAGGPGNTGELFF
TGCAGTGCTGGGGGCCCAGGGAACACCGGGGAGCTGTTTTTT
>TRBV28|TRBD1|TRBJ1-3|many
CASSPGTGRGTGNTIYF
TGTGCCAGCAGTCCCGGGACAGGGAGGGGCACTGGAAACACCATATATTTT
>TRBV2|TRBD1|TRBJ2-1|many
CASKDEGAGNEQFF
TGCGCCAGCAAGGACGAGGGGGCAGGCAATGAGCAGTTCTTC